A selection of T cell receptor beta chains follows, all from one sample in a study. MiXCR, run by TCRdb on the 5' RACE reads, gives a single entry per CDR3 protein. Among tens of thousands of distinct CDR3 sequences, 17% were seen once, and the ten largest hold about 2.1%. The sample taken for sequencing was naive CD4+ T cells sorted from blood. All receptors derive from a female donor with breast cancer. CDR3s include the opening cysteine and the closing phenylalanine or tryptophan. The D gene is left open where the match is weak. A clone size is listed for some rows: how often the clone was seen (once, few, many), or a class if it is expanded.

>TRBD2|TRBV5-1|TRBJ2-3|few
TGCGCCAGCAGCCCCCAACTAGCGGGGGCGTCACGAGATACGCAGTATTTT
CASSPQLAGASRDTQYF
>NA|TRBV20-1|TRBJ2-3|few
TGCAGTGCTAGAGATTGGGGTAGCGATCAGTATACGCAGTATTTT
CSARDWGSDQYTQYF
>NA|TRBV7-2|TRBJ1-1|NA
TGTGCCAGCGGCTTAGTGGCGCGGAGCACTGAAGCTTTCTTT
CASGLVARSTEAFF
>NA|TRBV19|TRBJ1-5|NA
TGTGCCAGTAGTCAACGGAACAATCAGCCCCAGCATTTT
CASSQRNNQPQHF
>TRBD2|TRBV9|TRBJ2-3|many
TGTGCCAGCAGCCTCGGGACTACCCAAGATACGCAGTATTTT
CASSLGTTQDTQYF
>TRBD1|TRBV2|TRBJ2-3|few
TGTGCCAGCAGTTGGAACAGGGGCAACACAGATACGCAGTATTTT
CASSWNRGNTDTQYF
>NA|TRBV3-1|TRBJ1-1|NA
TGTGCCAGCAGCCACGGGACGGTACTGGGCATGAACACTGAAGCTTTCTTT
CASSHGTVLGMNTEAFF
>TRBD2|TRBV5-1|TRBJ2-3|NA
TGCGCCAGCAGCTTGCTGCGGGAGCTCTCAGATGCGCAGTATTTT
CASSLLRELSDAQYF
>TRBD1|TRBV5-5|TRBJ2-5|NA
TGTGCCAGCAGCTTGGCCGGAACAGGGGATATGGCGACCCAGTACTTC
CASSLAGTGDMATQYF
>NA|TRBV5-1|TRBJ2-7|many
TGCGCCAGCAGCCGTCCCCCTACTAGGGAGCAGTACTTC
CASSRPPTREQYF
>NA|TRBV20-1|TRBJ1-6|NA
TGCAGTGCCACGAGCGGGCAGGGGAATTCACCCCTCCACTTT
CSATSGQGNSPLHF
>NA|TRBV12-3/TRBV12-4|TRBJ1-6|many
TGTGCCAGCAGTTTGGGGACGGGTCGTTCACCCCTCCACTTT
CASSLGTGRSPLHF
>TRBD2|TRBV20-1|TRBJ2-7|many
TGCAGTGCCGACCGACTAGCGGGAGTCTACGAGCAGTACTTC
CSADRLAGVYEQYF
>NA|TRBV5-1|TRBJ2-3|few
TGCGCCAGCAGCTTGGTCCCGGAGAGAACAGATACGCAGTATTTT
CASSLVPERTDTQYF
>TRBD1|TRBV5-1|TRBJ2-7|NA
TGCGCCAGCAGGAATGACCGGGACAGGCCCCACTTC
CASRNDRDRPHF
>NA|TRBV12-3/TRBV12-4|TRBJ1-1|NA
TGTGCCAGCAGCGGGACCACCTTGACTGAAGCTTTCTTT
CASSGTTLTEAFF
>NA|TRBV20-1|TRBJ1-2|medium-sized
TGCAGTGCTAGACCGACCCACTATGGCTACACCTTC
CSARPTHYGYTF
>NA|TRBV20-1|TRBJ2-1|once
TGCAGTGCCAGAGATCCCCTGGCCACCAACTACAAGGAGCAGTTCTTC
CSARDPLATNYKEQFF
>NA|TRBV5-1|TRBJ2-1|many
TGCGCCAGCAGCTTACCCAGTGGTAATGAGCAGTTCTTC
CASSLPSGNEQFF
>NA|TRBV5-1|TRBJ2-1|NA
TGCGCCAGCAGCTTACCATCGGGGGCGACCTACAATGGGCAGTTCTTC
CASSLPSGATYNGQFF
>NA|TRBV12-3/TRBV12-4|TRBJ2-1|NA
TGTGCCAGCAGTTCGAGTGGGAGAGGTGAGCAGTTCTTC
CASSSSGRGEQFF
>NA|TRBV7-2|TRBJ2-4|few
TGTGCCAGCAGCTTAGGGGACCGCAAAAACATTCAGTACTTC
CASSLGDRKNIQYF
>NA|TRBV29-1|TRBJ2-3|NA
TGCAGCGTTGAAGATTTTCCCTCAGATACGCAGTATTTT
CSVEDFPSDTQYF
>NA|TRBV20-1|TRBJ1-2|NA
TGCAGTGCTCAAACTAGTTCCTATGGCTACACCTTC
CSAQTSSYGYTF
>TRBD1|TRBV28|TRBJ2-3|few
TGTGCCACCCGAAAGACAGGGAACACAGATACGCAGTATTTT
CATRKTGNTDTQYF
>TRBD1|TRBV20-1|TRBJ2-1|many
TGCAGTGCGAGAGACGCCGGGACAGTCTCCAATGAGCAGTTCTTC
CSARDAGTVSNEQFF
>NA|TRBV4-2|TRBJ1-1|NA
TGTGCCAGCATCCCTGGAGATACCCCGAACACTGAAGCTTTCTTT
CASIPGDTPNTEAFF
>TRBD1|TRBV9|TRBJ2-3|NA
TGTGCCAGCAGCGCCCGGGACAGGTTCACAGATACGCAGTATTTT
CASSARDRFTDTQYF
>TRBD2|TRBV20-1|TRBJ2-3|NA
TGCAGTGCCCGGCGCGGGAGTGGCACAGATACGCAGTATTTT
CSARRGSGTDTQYF
>NA|TRBV5-1|TRBJ2-2|few
TGCGCCAGCAGCTTGGCTGACAGTCAGAACACCGGGGAGCTGTTTTTT
CASSLADSQNTGELFF
>NA|TRBV7-3|TRBJ2-2|many
TGTGCCAGCAGCTCGACGGCGCGTTCCACCGGGGAGCTGTTTTTT
CASSSTARSTGELFF
>NA|TRBV7-2|TRBJ2-2|many
TGTGCCAGCAGCCAGACAGTCAACACCGGGGAGCTGTTTTTT
CASSQTVNTGELFF
>TRBD2|TRBV12-3/TRBV12-4|TRBJ2-3|NA
TGTGCCAGCAGGTTACGGGGGAGGGCAGATACGCAGTATTTT
CASRLRGRADTQYF
>NA|TRBV7-2|TRBJ1-3|NA
TGTGCCAGGACCGTTGGCGATCCTTATGGGAACACCATATATTTT
CARTVGDPYGNTIYF
>TRBD2|TRBV5-1|TRBJ2-7|few
TGCGCCAGCAGCTTGGACGGGGGGTACCCCTACGAGCAGTACTTC
CASSLDGGYPYEQYF
>NA|TRBV28|TRBJ2-3|few
TGTGCCAGCAGTACCGGGACAACAACAGATACGCAGTATTTT
CASSTGTTTDTQYF
>NA|TRBV20-1|TRBJ1-1|few
TGCAGTGCTAGAGAGGGGGTCGAGGCTGTGAACACTGAAGCTTTCTTT
CSAREGVEAVNTEAFF
>NA|TRBV2|TRBJ2-7|NA
TGTGCCAGCAGCCCCGGGACATCTACCTACGAGCAGTACTTC
CASSPGTSTYEQYF
>NA|TRBV20-1|TRBJ2-7|few
TGCAGTGCTAGTGGGGGGAGGCCCTCCTACGAGCAGTACTTC
CSASGGRPSYEQYF
>NA|TRBV7-2|TRBJ2-7|few
TGTGCCAGCAGCTTACGGAGCAACCTTCTTAGGTACTTC
CASSLRSNLLRYF
>NA|TRBV4-3|TRBJ1-1|NA
TGCGCCAGCAGCCAAGTGACGCTTTGGGGGGATGGGCGGAACACTGAAGCTTTCTTT
CASSQVTLWGDGRNTEAFF
>TRBD2|TRBV5-5|TRBJ2-7|NA
TGCGCCAGCAGGCCGCCGGGACTAGCACACTACGAGCAGTACTTC
CASRPPGLAHYEQYF
>TRBD1|TRBV20-1|TRBJ2-2|NA
TGCAGTGCTAGAAGGACAGGGAACACCGGGGAGCTGTTTTTT
CSARRTGNTGELFF
>NA|TRBV18|TRBJ2-7|few
TGTGCCAGCTCACCACCGGACGCCACCTACGAGCAGTACTTC
CASSPPDATYEQYF
>TRBD2|TRBV4-1|TRBJ2-3|NA
TGCGCCAGCAGGTTCAATAGCGGGAGTGGTGGGACAGATACGCAGTATTTT
CASRFNSGSGGTDTQYF
>NA|TRBV4-2|TRBJ2-5|many
TGTGCCAGCAGCCGGGGCCTGGCAGGGGAAGAGACCCAGTACTTC
CASSRGLAGEETQYF